This TCR beta chain was retrieved from a study of T cell repertoires in cytomegalovirus infection. The CDR3 spans 13 residues. Trimming stripped 1 base from V and 4 bases from J, with 6 bases between. Germline V gives CDR1 SGHAT, CDR2 FQNNGV. A note on this clonotype: Its antigen remains unidentified.

MiXCR was run by TCRdb on the reads, yielding one entry per CDR3 protein. This table has 26,000 or so distinct CDR3 sequences, under 20% appearing once. The V and J genes are TRBV11-2 and TRBJ2-3; D is perhaps TRBD2 (6 bases). The clonotype was recovered from a human donor in good health (CMV status not recorded). Some clones in this sample may be carry-over from other donors' samples. Material: CD8+ T cells from cultured PBMCs, obtained from culture after CMV antigen stimulation. The CDR3 spells CASSLAGADTQYF. For the CDR3, the DNA is TGTGCCAGCAGCTTAGCGGGGGCAGATACGCAGTATTTT.